This TCR beta chain was captured in a study of blood T cell repertoires in COVID-19. As for the study in general: Samples representing acute and convalescent COVID-19 were sourced from the United States, Italy and Spain. T cells, B-cell-depleted T cells, or PBMCs provided the cDNA or gDNA that served as material.

V lost 1 base and J lost 8, with 14 bases in between. The CDR3 sequence is 14 residues long. Germline CDR1 and CDR2: SGHDN and FVKESK. Original methodology: By means of reference gene primer amplification, nucleated cell counts were estimated. TCRdb's table, derived via immunoSEQ multiplex PCR, lists solely in-frame clones and lacks some. V, J and clone size were drawn from that table, and D and trimming were deduced from the DNA. Here the sample spans fewer than 400,000 clones, 75% to 90% being singletons. Followed longitudinally, the Seattle patients had been enrolled during active infection. The V gene is TRBV14, the J gene TRBJ1-2, with TRBD1 as a possible D gene (5 bases). The sample comprised peripheral blood. The TCR was taken from a woman aged 25 to 39 with COVID-19, enrolled during active disease. The CDR3: CASSQVAGTGGYTF. In nucleotides, the CDR3 is TGTGCCAGCAGCCAAGTTGCGGGGACGGGCGGCTACACCTTC.